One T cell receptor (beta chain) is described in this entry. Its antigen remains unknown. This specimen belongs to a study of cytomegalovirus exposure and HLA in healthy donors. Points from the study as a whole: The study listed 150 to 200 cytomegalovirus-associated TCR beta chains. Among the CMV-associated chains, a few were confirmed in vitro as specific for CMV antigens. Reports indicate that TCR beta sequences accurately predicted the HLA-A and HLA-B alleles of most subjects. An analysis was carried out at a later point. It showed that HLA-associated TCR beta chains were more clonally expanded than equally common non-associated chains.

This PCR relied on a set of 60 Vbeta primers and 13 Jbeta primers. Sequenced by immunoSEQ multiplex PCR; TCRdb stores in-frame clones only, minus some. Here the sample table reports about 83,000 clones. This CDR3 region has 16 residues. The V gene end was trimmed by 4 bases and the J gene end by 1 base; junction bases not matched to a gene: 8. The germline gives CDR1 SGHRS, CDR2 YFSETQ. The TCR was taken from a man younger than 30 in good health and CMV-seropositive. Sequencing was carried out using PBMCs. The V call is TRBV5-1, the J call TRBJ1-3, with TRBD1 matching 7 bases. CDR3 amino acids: CASSRGSGGSGNTIYF. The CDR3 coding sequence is TGCGCCAGCAGCCGGGGTTCAGGGGGGTCTGGAAACACCATATATTTT.